What follows are 5 T cell receptor beta chains derived from one specimen sequenced in a study of regulatory T cells in long-lasting Graves disease (dated by TCRdb to the early 2020s). The library was generated by multiplex PCR. This sample was sequenced with an Illumina HiSeq 4000. To build TCR beta libraries, CDR3 regions were amplified by Arm-PCR using iRepertoire HTBI primers. TCRdb applied fastp at Q25 and MiXCR to the public reads, then kept only in-frame beta chains. CDR3 protein duplicates are merged, each entry listing the most common genes and DNA. In all, the sample holds over 400,000 distinct CDR3 sequences, and approximately 14% of those were seen once. Approximately 15% of the sample lies in the top ten. The time point label, read with the paper, signifies: newly diagnosed GD, antithyroid drugs for less than 3 months. For both TCR sequencing and RNA sequencing, RNA was extracted from PBMCs using TRIzol.

These data were also filed under a second study, of T cells in Graves' hyperthyroidism and ophthalmopathy.

The sequences come from peripheral blood mononuclear cells (PBMCs), collected at new diagnosis, from a patient treated with antithyroid drugs. Every receptor here comes from a woman aged 50 to 65 with Graves disease. Donor details come from another sample of the same person, matched by shared clones.

The chain uses TRBV7-6 and TRBJ2-3, with 9 bases identical to TRBD2. Germline CDR1 SGHVS, CDR2 FNYEAQ. V lost 2 bases and J lost 2; bases outside the gene matches: 11. CDR3 length: 18 residues. The CDR3 nucleotides are TGTGCCAGCAGCTTAAGGTGGTCTAGCGGGACCGTCACAGATACGCAGTATTTT. Protein product: CASSLRWSSGTVTDTQYF.

Notes on this clonotype: A read error is possible here, since a much larger clone lies one base away. The J gene is TRBJ2-7, the V gene TRBV6-1; 10 nucleotides agree with TRBD1. This CDR3 comprises 12 residues. From germline, CDR1 is MNHNS and CDR2 SASEGT. The chain's CDR3 is CASSGQGVERYF. CDR3 nucleotide sequence: TGTGCCAGCAGCGGACAGGGGGTTGAGCGGTACTTC.

V usage is TRBV7-2 and J usage is TRBJ2-1; 12 bases align to TRBD2. Germline CDR1 SGHTA, CDR2 FQGNSA. The CDR3 extends over 18 amino acids. With V trimmed by 2 bases and J by 2 bases, 7 bases remained unmatched. In DNA form, the CDR3 reads TGTGCCAGCAGCTTACTTTCTAGCGGGGGGGGGACCTACAATGAGCAGTTCTTC. Translated, it gives CASSLLSSGGGTYNEQFF. Full variable domain (missing parts from reference TRBV7-2 and TRBJ2-1): GAGVSQSPSNKVTEKGKDVELRCDPISGHTALYWYRQSLGQGLEFLIYFQGNSAPDKSGLPSDRFSAERTGGSVSTLTIQRTQQEDSAVYLCASSLLSSGGGTYNEQFFGPGTRLTVL.

In its sample, this clonotype was seen many times. The chain uses TRBV28 and TRBJ1-3; no definite D call. CDR1 is MDHEN, CDR2 SYDVKM, per germline. This CDR3 is 15 amino acids long. V was clipped by 3 bases and J by 0 bases, with 9 bases between them. Written as DNA, the CDR3 is TGTGCCAGCAGTTTGCGGAGCTACTCTGGAAACACCATATATTTT. Protein product: CASSLRSYSGNTIYF.

The chain links TRBV29-1 to TRBJ1-2, with TRBD1 as a possible D gene (6 bases). This CDR3 region has 12 residues. The germline V and J ends were trimmed by 4 bases and 8 bases, with 14 bases remaining between them. CDR1 and CDR2 (germline): SQVTM, ANQGSEA. This chain's CDR3 is CSVVQGLSGYTF. In nucleotides, the CDR3 is TGCAGCGTTGTTCAGGGGCTGAGCGGCTACACCTTC.